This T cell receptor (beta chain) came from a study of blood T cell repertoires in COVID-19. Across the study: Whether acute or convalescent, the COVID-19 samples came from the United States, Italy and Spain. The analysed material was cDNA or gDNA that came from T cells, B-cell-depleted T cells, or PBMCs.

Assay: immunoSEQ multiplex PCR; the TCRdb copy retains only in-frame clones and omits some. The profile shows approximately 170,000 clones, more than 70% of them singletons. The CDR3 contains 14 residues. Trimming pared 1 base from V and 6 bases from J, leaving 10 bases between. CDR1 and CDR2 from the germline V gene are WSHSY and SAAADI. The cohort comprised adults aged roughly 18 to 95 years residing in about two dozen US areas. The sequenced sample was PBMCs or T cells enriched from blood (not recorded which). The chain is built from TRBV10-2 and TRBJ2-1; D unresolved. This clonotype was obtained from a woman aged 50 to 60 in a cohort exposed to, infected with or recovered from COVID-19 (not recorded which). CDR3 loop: CASSEYADGNEQFF. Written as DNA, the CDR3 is TGCGCCAGCAGTGAGTATGCGGATGGCAATGAGCAGTTCTTC.